These T cell receptor beta chains were read from a single sample in a study of shared clonotypes between healthy human individuals. Some clones are missing from TCRdb's copy, which holds only in-frame ones; the method was immunoSEQ multiplex PCR. The data contain 1.5 million to 1.9 million clones, 98% of them singletons. The specimen was naive CD4+ T cells sorted from blood. Receptors were obtained from a man aged 25 to 40 in good health. The CDR3 runs from the conserved cysteine through the conserved F or W. Fields, in order: V gene, CDR3 length, J gene, D gene, clone size, CDR3 DNA, CDR3 protein. The D gene is left open where the match is weak. Clone size is stated in some rows and not others, as once, few, many or a class when expanded.

>TRBV5-4|14|TRBJ2-1|TRBD2|.
TGTGCCAGCAGTACGGGAGGGCCCTACAATGAGCAGTTCTTC
CASSTGGPYNEQFF
>TRBV5-1|13|TRBJ2-3|.|.
TGCGCCAGCAGCTTGGACCTCACAGATACGCAGTATTTT
CASSLDLTDTQYF
>TRBV5-1|14|TRBJ2-7|.|.
TGCGCCAGCAGTAATTCAGGGAGACACTACGAGCAGTACTTC
CASSNSGRHYEQYF
>TRBV11-2|13|TRBJ1-2|.|once
TGTGCCAGCACCCCTTTATGGAACTATGGCTACACCTTC
CASTPLWNYGYTF
>TRBV7-2|16|TRBJ1-1|.|.
TGTGCCAGCAGTTACGGGTCCCAGGGCTTGAACACTGAAGCTTTCTTT
CASSYGSQGLNTEAFF
>TRBV9|17|TRBJ2-2|TRBD2|.
TGTGCCAGCAGCGGGCCGCGTATGCGGGAGGGTACGGGGGAGCTGTTTTTT
CASSGPRMREGTGELFF
>TRBV9|15|TRBJ2-1|TRBD2|.
TGTGCCAGCAGCCCAAGCGGGGGCTCCTACAATGAGCAGTTCTTC
CASSPSGGSYNEQFF
>TRBV20-1|11|TRBJ2-7|.|.
TGCAGTGCTCCCGATAATTACGAGCAGTACTTC
CSAPDNYEQYF
>TRBV5-1|15|TRBJ2-5|.|.
TGCGCCAGCAGGAGACCTCGAGCGGGCCAAGAGACCCAGTACTTC
CASRRPRAGQETQYF
>TRBV27|15|TRBJ2-7|TRBD2|.
TGTGCCAGCACCAGTGGTCCCTTAGCGGGAGCCGAGCAGTACTTC
CASTSGPLAGAEQYF